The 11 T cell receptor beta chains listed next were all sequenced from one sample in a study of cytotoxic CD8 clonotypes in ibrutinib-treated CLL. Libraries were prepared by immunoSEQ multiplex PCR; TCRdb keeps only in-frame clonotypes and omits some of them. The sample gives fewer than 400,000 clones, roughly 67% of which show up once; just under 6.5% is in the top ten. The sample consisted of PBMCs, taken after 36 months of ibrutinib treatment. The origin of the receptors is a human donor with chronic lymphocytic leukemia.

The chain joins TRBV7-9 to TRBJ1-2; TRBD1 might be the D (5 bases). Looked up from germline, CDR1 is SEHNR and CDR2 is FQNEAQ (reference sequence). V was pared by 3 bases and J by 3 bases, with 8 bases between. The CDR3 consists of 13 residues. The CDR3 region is CASSLGTDYGYTF. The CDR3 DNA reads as TGTGCCAGCAGCTTGGGGACGGACTATGGCTACACCTTC. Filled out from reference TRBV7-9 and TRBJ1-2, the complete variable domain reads DTGVSQNPRHKITKRGQNVTFRCDPISEHNRLYWYRQTLGQGPEFLTYFQNEAQLEKSRLLSDRFSAERPKGSFSTLEIQRTEQGDSAMYLCASSLGTDYGYTFGSGTRLTVV.

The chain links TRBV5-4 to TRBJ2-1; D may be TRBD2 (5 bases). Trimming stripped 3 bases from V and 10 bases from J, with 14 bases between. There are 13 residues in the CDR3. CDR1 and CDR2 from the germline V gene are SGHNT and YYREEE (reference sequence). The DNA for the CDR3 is TGTGCCAGCAGCTCACCGGGAAGCCGGGAGCAGTTCTTC. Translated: CASSSPGSREQFF. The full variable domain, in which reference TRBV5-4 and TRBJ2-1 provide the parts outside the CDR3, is ETGVTQSPTHLIKTRGQQVTLRCSSQSGHNTVSWYQQALGQGPQFIFQYYREEENGRGNFPPRFSGLQFPNYSSELNVNALELDDSALYLCASSSPGSREQFFGPGTRLTVL.

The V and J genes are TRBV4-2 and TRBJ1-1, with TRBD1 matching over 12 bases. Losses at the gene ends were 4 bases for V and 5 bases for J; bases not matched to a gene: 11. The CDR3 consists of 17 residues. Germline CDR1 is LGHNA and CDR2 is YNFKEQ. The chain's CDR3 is CASSLQPGQGARTEAFF. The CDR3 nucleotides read TGTGCCAGCAGCCTTCAACCGGGACAGGGGGCGCGGACTGAAGCTTTCTTT.

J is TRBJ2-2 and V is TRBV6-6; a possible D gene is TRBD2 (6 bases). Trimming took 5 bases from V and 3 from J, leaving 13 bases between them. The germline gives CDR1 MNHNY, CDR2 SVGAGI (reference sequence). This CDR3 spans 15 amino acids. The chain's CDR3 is CASSRLVVHTGELFF. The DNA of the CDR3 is TGTGCCAGCAGTAGACTAGTCGTCCACACCGGGGAGCTGTTTTTT.

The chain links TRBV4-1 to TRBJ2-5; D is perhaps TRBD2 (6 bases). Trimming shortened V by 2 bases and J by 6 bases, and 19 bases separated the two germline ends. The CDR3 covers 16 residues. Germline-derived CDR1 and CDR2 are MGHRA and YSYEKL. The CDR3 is CASSQPTRDSMKTQYF. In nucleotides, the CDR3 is TGCGCCAGCAGCCAACCGACTAGGGACTCAATGAAGACCCAGTACTTC.

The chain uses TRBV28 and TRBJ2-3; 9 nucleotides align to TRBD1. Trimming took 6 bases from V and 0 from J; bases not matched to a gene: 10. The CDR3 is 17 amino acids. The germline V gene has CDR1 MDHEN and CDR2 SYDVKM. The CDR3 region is CASSPHHGTGSTDTQYF. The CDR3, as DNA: TGTGCCAGCAGCCCTCACCACGGGACAGGGAGCACAGATACGCAGTATTTT.

The DNA of the CDR3 is TGTGCCAGTAGTATAATGGCAGGGCGGGATCAGCCCCAGCATTTT. Protein sequence: CASSIMAGRDQPQHF. The genes are TRBV19 and TRBJ1-5, with a possible D match to TRBD1 (5 bases). There are 15 residues in the CDR3. With 2 bases removed from V and 5 bases from J, the gap between germline ends came to 13 bases. Per germline, CDR1 LNHDA and CDR2 SQIVND (reference sequence).

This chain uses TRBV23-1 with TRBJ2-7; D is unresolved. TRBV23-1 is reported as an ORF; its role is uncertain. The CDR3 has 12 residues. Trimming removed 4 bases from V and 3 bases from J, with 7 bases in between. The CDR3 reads CASSRLDYEQYF. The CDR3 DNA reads TGCGCCAGCAGTCGGTTGGACTACGAGCAGTACTTC.

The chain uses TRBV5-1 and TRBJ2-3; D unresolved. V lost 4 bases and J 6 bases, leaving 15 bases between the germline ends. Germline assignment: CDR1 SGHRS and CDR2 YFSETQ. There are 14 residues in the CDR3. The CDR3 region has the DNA TGCGCCAGCAGCGTAAGCTCCTACACGGATACGCAGTATTTT. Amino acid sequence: CASSVSSYTDTQYF.

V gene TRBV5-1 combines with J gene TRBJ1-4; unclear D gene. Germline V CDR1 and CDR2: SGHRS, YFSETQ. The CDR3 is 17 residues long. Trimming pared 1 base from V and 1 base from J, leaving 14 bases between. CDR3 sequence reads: CASSLYSVSGTNEKLFF. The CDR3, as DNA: TGCGCCAGCAGCTTGTATAGCGTAAGCGGAACTAATGAAAAACTGTTTTTT.

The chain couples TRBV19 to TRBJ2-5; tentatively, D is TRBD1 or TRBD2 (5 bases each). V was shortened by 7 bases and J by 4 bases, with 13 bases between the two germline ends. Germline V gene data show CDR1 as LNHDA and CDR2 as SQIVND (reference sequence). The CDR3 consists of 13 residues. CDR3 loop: CASKGSGVETQYF. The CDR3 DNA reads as TGTGCCAGTAAGGGGAGCGGAGTAGAGACCCAGTACTTC.